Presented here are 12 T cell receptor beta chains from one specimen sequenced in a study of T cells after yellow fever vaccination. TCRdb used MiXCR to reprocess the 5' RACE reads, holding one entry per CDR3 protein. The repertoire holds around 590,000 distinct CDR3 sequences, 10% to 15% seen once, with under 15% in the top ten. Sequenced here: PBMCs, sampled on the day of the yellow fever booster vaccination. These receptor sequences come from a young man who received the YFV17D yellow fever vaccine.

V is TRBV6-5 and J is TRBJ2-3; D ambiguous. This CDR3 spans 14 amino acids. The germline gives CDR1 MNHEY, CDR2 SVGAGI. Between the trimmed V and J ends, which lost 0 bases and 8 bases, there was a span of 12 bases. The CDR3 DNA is TGTGCCAGCAGTTACTCGAGACGGCCTGGTACGCAGTATTTT. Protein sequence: CASSYSRRPGTQYF.

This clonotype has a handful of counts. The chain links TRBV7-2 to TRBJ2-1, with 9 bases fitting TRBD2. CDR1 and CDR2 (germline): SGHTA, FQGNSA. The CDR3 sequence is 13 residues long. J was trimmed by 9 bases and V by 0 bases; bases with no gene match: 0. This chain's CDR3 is CASSLAREGEQFF. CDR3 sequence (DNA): TGTGCCAGCAGCTTAGCGCGGGAGGGTGAGCAGTTCTTC.

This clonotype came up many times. The CDR3 loop is CASSLLGRSYEQYF. In DNA form, the CDR3 reads TGTGCCAGCAGTTTACTGGGGAGGTCCTACGAGCAGTACTTC. V usage is TRBV6-5 and J usage is TRBJ2-7, with D possibly being TRBD2 (6 bases). The CDR3 has 14 amino acids. Deletions cut 4 bases from V and 1 base from J, with 11 bases between. The germline V gene has CDR1 MNHEY and CDR2 SVGAGI.

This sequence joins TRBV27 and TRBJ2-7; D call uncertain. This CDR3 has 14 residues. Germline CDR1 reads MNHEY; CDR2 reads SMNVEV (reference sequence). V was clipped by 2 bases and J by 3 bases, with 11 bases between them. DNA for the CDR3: TGTGCCAGCAGTTTAATGGGGTCGAGCTACGAGCAGTACTTC. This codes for CASSLMGSSYEQYF.

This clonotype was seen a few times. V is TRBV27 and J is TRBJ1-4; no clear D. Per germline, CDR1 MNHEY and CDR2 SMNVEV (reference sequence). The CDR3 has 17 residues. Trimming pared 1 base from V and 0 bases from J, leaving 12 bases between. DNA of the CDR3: TGTGCCAGCAGTTTATATGCAGAACGTGCAACTAATGAAAAACTGTTTTTT. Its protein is CASSLYAERATNEKLFF.

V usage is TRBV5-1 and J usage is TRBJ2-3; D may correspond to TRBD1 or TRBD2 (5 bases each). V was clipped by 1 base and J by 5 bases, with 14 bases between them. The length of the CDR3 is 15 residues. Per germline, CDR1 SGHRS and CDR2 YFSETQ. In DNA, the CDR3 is TGCGCCAGCAGCTTGACGCAGGGACCAGGAGATACGCAGTATTTT. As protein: CASSLTQGPGDTQYF.

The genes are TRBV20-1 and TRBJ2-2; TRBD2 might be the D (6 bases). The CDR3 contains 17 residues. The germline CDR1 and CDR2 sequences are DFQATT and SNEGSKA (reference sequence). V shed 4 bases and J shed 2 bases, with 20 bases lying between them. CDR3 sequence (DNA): TGCAGTGCTATTCGGGGGATCCTGCGGGTCAACACCGGGGAGCTGTTTTTT. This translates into CSAIRGILRVNTGELFF.

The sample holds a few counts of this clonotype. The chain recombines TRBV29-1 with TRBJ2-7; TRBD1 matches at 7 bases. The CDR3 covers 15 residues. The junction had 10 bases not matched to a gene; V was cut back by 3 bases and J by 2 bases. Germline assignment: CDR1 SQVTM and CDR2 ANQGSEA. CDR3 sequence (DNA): TGCAGCGTTGAGTCAGGGGACAGCGATACCTACGAGCAGTACTTC. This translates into CSVESGDSDTYEQYF.

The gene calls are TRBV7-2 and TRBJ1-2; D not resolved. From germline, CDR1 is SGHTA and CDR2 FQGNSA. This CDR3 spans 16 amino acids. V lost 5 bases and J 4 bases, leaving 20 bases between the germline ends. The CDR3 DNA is TGTGCCAGCAGCCTCTCCAGACTCCAAGCGGGCTATGGCTACACCTTC. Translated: CASSLSRLQAGYGYTF.

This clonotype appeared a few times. The CDR3: CAISETMTGDYKNIQYF. DNA of the CDR3: TGTGCCATCAGTGAGACCATGACAGGGGACTACAAAAACATTCAGTACTTC. The J gene is TRBJ2-4, the V gene TRBV10-3, with a weak D call TRBD1 (8 bases). The CDR3 totals 17 residues. Per germline, CDR1 ENHRY and CDR2 SYGVKD. Trimming took off 2 bases at V and 3 bases at J, with 17 bases between the two ends.

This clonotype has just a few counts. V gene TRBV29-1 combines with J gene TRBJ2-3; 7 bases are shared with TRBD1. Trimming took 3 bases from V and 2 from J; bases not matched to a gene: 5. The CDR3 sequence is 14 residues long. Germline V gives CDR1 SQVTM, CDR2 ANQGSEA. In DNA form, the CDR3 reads TGCAGCGTTGAGACAGGGAATCCCACAGATACGCAGTATTTT. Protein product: CSVETGNPTDTQYF.

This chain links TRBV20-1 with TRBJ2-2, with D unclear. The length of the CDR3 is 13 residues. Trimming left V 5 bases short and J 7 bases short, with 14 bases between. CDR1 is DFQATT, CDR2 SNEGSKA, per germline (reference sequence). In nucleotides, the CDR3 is TGCAGTGCTCCCTATCTAGGAAGCGGGGAGCTGTTTTTT. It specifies CSAPYLGSGELFF.